What follows describes a single T cell receptor beta chain. Assay used: immunoSEQ multiplex PCR; TCRdb lists only in-frame clones, some missing. Of 85,000 to 100,000 clones in the sample, 92% are singletons; the top ten hold more than 1.5%. The data derive from a study of T cell changes during pregnancy in multiple sclerosis. Looked up from germline, CDR1 is SGHDN and CDR2 is FVKESK. This CDR3 region has 16 residues. The ends were cut back, 3 bases at V and 7 bases at J, with 19 bases in the middle. The source was peripheral blood, collected in the first trimester of pregnancy. The chain employs TRBV14 and TRBJ2-1; maybe TRBD2 (5 bases). This TCR came from a female donor with multiple sclerosis, enrolled in a pregnancy study. The CDR3 region is CASSHLLVTPINEQFF. The CDR3 nucleotides read TGTGCCAGCAGCCACTTACTAGTGACTCCTATAAATGAGCAGTTCTTC.